Sequencing of this TCR beta chain was carried out in a study of siplizumab effects on memory and regulatory T cells. General study points: Apparently more diverse than memory cells, naive T cells also seemed major alloresponse contributors.

Points on this clone: Its target is unknown.

The CDR3 is 15 amino acids. Germline V CDR1 and CDR2: LNHDA, SQIVND (reference sequence). V lost 7 bases to trimming and J lost 0 bases; unmatched junction nucleotides: 5. Profiled with immunoSEQ multiplex PCR; TCRdb holds only in-frame clones, not every one. The sample contains roughly 120,000 clones, under 95% of which appear only once. The J gene is TRBJ2-1, the V gene TRBV19; 8 bases agree with TRBD2. This TCR derives from a human donor in good health. The specimen was Tregs sorted from blood. The CDR3 DNA follows: TGTGCCAGTAAACCGGGAGGGAACTCCTACAATGAGCAGTTCTTC. The encoded protein is CASKPGGNSYNEQFF.